This record looks at one T cell receptor beta chain sequence and its context. Repertoires were generated with immunoSEQ multiplex PCR, while TCRdb's copy carries only in-frame clones and drops some. The data contain approximately 92,000 clones, approximately 93% of them singletons. The sample belongs to a study of T cell changes during pregnancy in multiple sclerosis. This CDR3 contains 13 residues. Germline-derived CDR1 and CDR2 are SNHLY and FYNNEI. Losses at the gene ends were 2 bases for V and 7 bases for J; bases not matched to a gene: 0. This chain connects TRBV2 to TRBJ2-1; 9 bases agree with TRBD2. The TCR was taken from a female donor with multiple sclerosis, enrolled in a pregnancy study. Here the sequenced sample was peripheral blood, taken after pregnancy. CDR3 nucleotides: TGTGCCAGCAGTGAACTAGCGGGGAATGAGCAGTTCTTC. This codes for CASSELAGNEQFF.